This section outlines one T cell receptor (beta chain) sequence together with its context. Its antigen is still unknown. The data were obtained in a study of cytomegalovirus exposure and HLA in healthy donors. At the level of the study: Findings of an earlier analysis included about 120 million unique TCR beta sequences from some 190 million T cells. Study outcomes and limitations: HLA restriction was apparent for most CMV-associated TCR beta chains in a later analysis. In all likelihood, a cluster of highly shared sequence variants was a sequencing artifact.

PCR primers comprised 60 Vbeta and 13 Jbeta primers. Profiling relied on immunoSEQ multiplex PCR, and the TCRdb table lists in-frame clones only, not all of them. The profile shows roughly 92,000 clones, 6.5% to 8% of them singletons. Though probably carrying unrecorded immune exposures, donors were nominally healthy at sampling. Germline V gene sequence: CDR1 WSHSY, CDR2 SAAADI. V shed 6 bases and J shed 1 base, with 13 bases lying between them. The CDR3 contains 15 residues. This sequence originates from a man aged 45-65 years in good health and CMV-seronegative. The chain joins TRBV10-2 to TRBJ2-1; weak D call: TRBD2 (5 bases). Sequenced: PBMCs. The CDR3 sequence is CASRVDYPSYNEQFF. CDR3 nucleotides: TGCGCCAGCAGGGTAGACTACCCTTCCTACAATGAGCAGTTCTTC.